The T cell receptor beta chain described here comes from a study of cytomegalovirus exposure and HLA in healthy donors. Whole-study results and caveats: The majority of CMV-associated TCR beta chains were reported as apparently HLA-restricted in a later analysis. Accurate HLA-A and HLA-B prediction from TCR beta sequences was reported for most subjects. The study listed some 160 cytomegalovirus-associated TCR beta chains.

Use of 60 Vbeta and 13 Jbeta primers characterized the PCR. Clones were read by immunoSEQ multiplex PCR, and TCRdb kept only the in-frame ones, dropping some. The sample lists around 170,000 clones, approximately 81% seen once, with under 1.5% in the top ten. This CDR3 is built from 15 residues. V was shortened by 6 bases and J by 1 base, with 15 bases between the two germline ends. Germline-derived CDR1 and CDR2 are SGHAT and FQNNGV. On this clone itself: What it binds is unknown.

The clonotype comes from a man in his fifties in good health and CMV-seropositive. The V gene is TRBV11-2, the J gene TRBJ1-1; the D is unclear. The sample consisted of PBMCs. This chain's CDR3 is CASRGEGRSNTEAFF. CDR3 in DNA: TGTGCCAGCAGGGGAGAGGGCCGCTCGAACACTGAAGCTTTCTTT.